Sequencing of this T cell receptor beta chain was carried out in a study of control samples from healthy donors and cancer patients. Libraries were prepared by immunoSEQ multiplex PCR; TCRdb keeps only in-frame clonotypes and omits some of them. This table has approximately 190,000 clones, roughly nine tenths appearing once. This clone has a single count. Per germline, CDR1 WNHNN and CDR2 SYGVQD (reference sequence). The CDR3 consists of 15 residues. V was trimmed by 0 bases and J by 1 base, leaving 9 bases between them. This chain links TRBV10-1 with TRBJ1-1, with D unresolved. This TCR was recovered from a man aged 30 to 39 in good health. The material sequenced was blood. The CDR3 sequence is CASSESGWANTEAFF. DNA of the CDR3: TGCGCCAGCAGTGAGTCCGGGTGGGCGAACACTGAAGCTTTCTTT.